This T cell receptor beta chain stems from a study of T cells in women clearing cervical HPV infection. Study overall: HLA type stays a possible confounder, typing being limited. Study-wide findings and caveats: It is unknown whether associations predate infection; no effector/memory or HPV-specific sorting. A classifier using richness and V gene abundances reached an AUC of 0.7 to 0.9. Unknown T-cell numbers per sample may underlie the richness differences.

Data came from immunoSEQ multiplex PCR; TCRdb stores just in-frame clones and leaves some out. The sample has some 50,000 clones. About this clone: What it binds is unknown. Read coverage stops 3 residues before the CDR3 terminus; the germline J gene supplies the remainder.

With 3 bases removed from V and 0 bases from J, the gap between germline ends came to 8 bases. Germline-derived CDR1 and CDR2 are SEHNR and FQNEAQ (reference sequence). The CDR3 length is 14 residues. Sequencing was performed on blood buffy coat. The chain uses TRBV7-9 and TRBJ1-1; the D is unclear. The sequence was obtained from a woman between 18 and 70 years old with a cervical HPV16 infection that either progressed to CIN3+ or cleared (not recorded which). CDR3 protein: CASSFPAMNTEAFF. CDR3 bases read: TGTGCCAGCAGCTTTCCAGCGATGAACACTGAA.